This entry concerns a single T cell receptor (beta chain). Antigen unknown. Investigators divided CD4+ cells into CD45RA+ naive and CD45RA-negative memory subsets. The data are from a study of shared clonotypes between healthy human individuals. General observations from the study: There were few donors, and this limited the genetic and exposure-history diversity represented.

CDR1 MGHDK and CDR2 SYGVNS come from the germline V gene. The V end lost 1 base, the J end lost 0 bases, and 5 bases lay between the germline ends. The CDR3 is 14 residues long. Genomic DNA belonging to each subset was distributed in equal measure over several immunoSEQ plates. Assay: immunoSEQ multiplex PCR; the TCRdb copy retains only in-frame clones and omits some. The sample contains a few million clones, about nine tenths of which appear only once. The chain couples TRBV25-1 to TRBJ2-3; unclear D gene. The sequence came from a young man in good health. Some clones in this sample may be carry-over from other donors' samples. Specimen: naive CD4+ T cells from PBMCs. The subset denotes: CD45RA+ positively selected. The CDR3 region is CASSELDSTDTQYF. CDR3 in DNA: TGTGCCAGCAGTGAATTGGATAGCACAGATACGCAGTATTTT.